The 7 T cell receptor beta chains reported below all come from one sample, sequenced in a study of blood T cell repertoires in COVID-19. The protocol was immunoSEQ multiplex PCR, while the TCRdb copy is restricted to in-frame clones and leaves out a portion. The profile shows 200,000 or so clones, around 82% of them singletons. Input material: PBMCs or T cells enriched from blood (not recorded which). These receptors originate from a man between 40 and 49 years old who had recovered from COVID-19.

This chain connects TRBV27 to TRBJ1-5; maybe TRBD1 (5 bases). This CDR3 has 15 amino acids. Germline V CDR1 and CDR2: MNHEY, SMNVEV (reference sequence). V lost 2 bases and J lost 0, with 8 bases in between. DNA of the CDR3: TGTGCCAGCAGTTTACGACAGAATAGCAATCAGCCCCAGCATTTT. Amino acids: CASSLRQNSNQPQHF.

The chain is built from TRBV5-1 and TRBJ2-1; D is possibly TRBD1 (6 bases). The CDR3 sequence is 18 residues long. Between the trimmed V and J ends, which lost 4 bases and 4 bases, there was a span of 24 bases. CDR1 is SGHRS, CDR2 YFSETQ, per germline. The CDR3 DNA sequence: TGCGCCAGCAGCCGAGGACAGATTGGTGTCCAAGCATACAATGAGCAGTTCTTC. It yields the protein CASSRGQIGVQAYNEQFF.

This chain uses TRBV5-6 with TRBJ1-2, with D unresolved. Germline CDR1 SGHDT, CDR2 YYEEEE. This CDR3 is built from 14 residues. Trimming left V 4 bases short and J 1 base short, with 11 bases between. Written as DNA, the CDR3 is TGTGCCAGCAGCCCCCCCCTCTTTAACTATGGCTACACCTTC. Its protein is CASSPPLFNYGYTF.

This clone was picked up one time. This chain joins TRBV15 and TRBJ2-7, with 7 bases that match TRBD2. Germline CDR1 and CDR2: LNHNV and YYDKDF (reference sequence). There are 14 residues in the CDR3. After removal of 3 bases from V and 6 bases from J, the junction contained 8 bases not matched to a gene. CDR3 nucleotide sequence: TGTGCCACCAGCAGCGGGACGCCGGGAGGCGAGCAGTACTTC. It translates to CATSSGTPGGEQYF.

The rearrangement uses TRBV5-4 and TRBJ2-4; 8 bases agree with TRBD1. In germline, CDR1 is SGHNT, CDR2 YYREEE (reference sequence). This CDR3 region has 16 residues. The J segment lost 6 bases and the V segment lost 5 bases, leaving 13 bases of the junction unmatched. The CDR3 protein is CASRLTGEFLLNIQYF. As DNA, the CDR3 is TGTGCCAGCAGGTTGACAGGGGAGTTTTTGTTAAACATTCAGTACTTC.

The J gene is TRBJ1-2, the V gene TRBV28; no reliable D call. V dropped 3 bases and J dropped 5 bases, with 13 bases sitting between them. The CDR3 is 14 residues long. The V gene's germline CDR1 is MDHEN and CDR2 SYDVKM. The CDR3 protein is CASSLSGPGYGYTF. Written as DNA, the CDR3 is TGTGCCAGCAGTTTGTCCGGCCCAGGATATGGCTACACCTTC.

The rearrangement links TRBV4-2 to TRBJ1-6, with D tentatively TRBD1 (6 bases). Germline CDR1 reads LGHNA; CDR2 reads YNFKEQ. V was trimmed by 1 base and J by 10 bases, leaving 14 bases between them. The CDR3 spans 15 residues. The CDR3 DNA is TGTGCCAGCAGCCAAGCGAAGAGCAGGGGATCACCCCTCCACTTT. Its protein is CASSQAKSRGSPLHF.